The 28 T cell receptor beta chains in this list originate from one sample, sequenced in a study of blood T cell repertoires in COVID-19. The repertoire was sequenced with immunoSEQ multiplex PCR; TCRdb's copy has only in-frame clones and lacks some. The sample has fewer than 250,000 clones, roughly 82% seen once. The sample was peripheral blood. These TCRs come from a woman aged 70 to 79 with acute or convalescent COVID-19.

The J gene is TRBJ2-2, the V gene TRBV7-2; tentatively, D is TRBD1 (6 bases). CDR1 SGHTA and CDR2 FQGNSA come from the germline V gene. Trimming pared 2 bases from V and 7 bases from J, leaving 14 bases between. The CDR3 sequence is 15 residues long. The CDR3 DNA reads as TGTGCCAGCAGCTTAATGACCAGGGGAGTCGGGGAGCTGTTTTTT. It translates to CASSLMTRGVGELFF.

The chain has TRBV18 and TRBJ1-6; the match to TRBD1 covers 12 bases. The V and J ends lost 5 bases and 7 bases, in that order; junction bases with no gene match: 3. The CDR3 runs 15 residues. The germline CDR1 and CDR2 sequences are KGHSH and LQKENI. CDR3 residues: CASSKGQGANSPLHF. CDR3 sequence (DNA): TGTGCCAGCTCAAAGGGACAGGGGGCGAATTCACCCCTCCACTTT. The full variable domain, with the rest looked up from reference TRBV18 and TRBJ1-6, is NAGVMQNPRHLVRRRGQEARLRCSPMKGHSHVYWYRQLPEEGLKFMVYLQKENIIDESGMPKERFSAEFPKEGPSILRIQQVVRGDSAAYFCASSKGQGANSPLHFGNGTRLTVT.

This clone turned up a few times. The chain is built from TRBV27 and TRBJ2-5; a weak D match, TRBD2 (5 bases). The V and J ends lost 2 bases and 1 base respectively, with 8 bases between them. The CDR3 loop spans 14 amino acids. Germline CDR1 MNHEY, CDR2 SMNVEV (reference sequence). The CDR3, as DNA: TGTGCCAGCAGTTTAGCGGGCATCCAAGAGACCCAGTACTTC. Protein: CASSLAGIQETQYF.

The chain couples TRBV7-9 to TRBJ1-1, with D tentatively TRBD1 (5 bases). This CDR3 is built from 15 residues. Germline values: CDR1 SEHNR, CDR2 FQNEAQ (reference sequence). V lost 5 bases and J lost 2, with 15 bases in between. CDR3 coding DNA: TGTGCCAGCAGCCGCGGCGGGGGGATAAACACTGAAGCTTTCTTT. This sequence encodes CASSRGGGINTEAFF.

The chain employs TRBV6-2 or TRBV6-3 and TRBJ1-5, with 10 bases identical to TRBD1. With V trimmed by 4 bases and J by 6 bases, 3 bases remained unmatched. Looked up from germline, CDR1 is MNHEY and CDR2 is SVGEGT. This CDR3 is 14 amino acids long. The CDR3 loop reads CASSSGQGGQPQHF. As DNA, the CDR3 is TGTGCCAGCAGTTCTGGACAGGGGGGTCAGCCCCAGCATTTT.

This clone occurred a few times. The gene calls are TRBV7-9 and TRBJ2-2; D gene unclear. This CDR3 has 14 residues. Germline CDR1 reads SEHNR; CDR2 reads FQNEAQ (reference sequence). Trimming pared 2 bases from V and 6 bases from J, leaving 10 bases between. The CDR3 DNA sequence: TGTGCCAGCAGCTTATATTCGGTTCCCGGGGAGCTGTTTTTT. Encoded protein: CASSLYSVPGELFF.

This clone was counted once. This sequence joins TRBV7-9 and TRBJ2-2; 9 nucleotides line up with TRBD2. The CDR3 contains 16 residues. The germline CDR1 and CDR2 sequences are SEHNR and FQNEAQ (reference sequence). V shed 4 bases, J shed 6 bases, and the junction held 9 bases outside the gene matches. This CDR3 reads CASSSGTSTFPGELFF. The CDR3 DNA sequence: TGTGCCAGCAGCTCCGGGACTAGCACCTTCCCCGGGGAGCTGTTTTTT.

The chain combines TRBV4-2 with TRBJ2-2; a possible D gene is TRBD1 (7 bases). The CDR3 is 18 amino acids. Trimming removed 7 bases at V and 3 bases at J, with 24 bases between. Germline V lookup: CDR1 LGHNA, CDR2 YNFKEQ. CDR3 nucleotides: TGTGCCAGCAATATCAGACAAGGAGGGGGCGCGTACACCGGGGAGCTGTTTTTT. It yields the protein CASNIRQGGGAYTGELFF.

This clone was observed a few times. The CDR3 loop reads CASSSWTGGSGTQYF. DNA of the CDR3: TGTGCCAGTAGTTCTTGGACAGGGGGATCTGGTACGCAGTATTTT. The gene calls are TRBV19 and TRBJ2-3; 10 nucleotides agree with TRBD1. Unmatched junction bases numbered 10, after V lost 5 bases and J lost 8 bases. The length of the CDR3 is 15 residues. Per germline, CDR1 LNHDA and CDR2 SQIVND (reference sequence).

V is TRBV15 and J is TRBJ1-5, with D possibly being TRBD1 (5 bases). The CDR3 sequence is 15 residues long. Germline CDR1 reads LNHNV; CDR2 reads YYDKDF (reference sequence). Trimming pared 3 bases from V and 1 base from J, leaving 10 bases between. CDR3 in DNA: TGTGCCACCAGCAGTCCTGACAGAAGCAATCAGCCCCAGCATTTT. This translates into CATSSPDRSNQPQHF.

The chain carries TRBV11-2 and TRBJ1-1; unclear D gene. The CDR3 runs to 13 residues. Germline assignment: CDR1 SGHAT and CDR2 FQNNGV. The V and J ends lost 2 bases and 4 bases respectively, with 8 bases between them. In nucleotides, the CDR3 is TGTGCCAGCAGCTTAAACAGCGGCACTGAAGCTTTCTTT. Encoded protein: CASSLNSGTEAFF. Combining the CDR3 with reference TRBV11-2 and TRBJ1-1 gives the whole variable domain EAGVAQSPRYKIIEKRQSVAFWCNPISGHATLYWYQQILGQGPKLLIQFQNNGVVDDSQLPKDRFSAERLKGVDSTLKIQPAKLEDSAVYLCASSLNSGTEAFFGQGTRLTVV.

The chain carries TRBV5-5 and TRBJ1-3; 7 bases match TRBD1. The CDR3 sequence is 14 residues long. Trimming removed 4 bases from V and 2 bases from J; junction bases left unmatched: 3. The V gene's germline CDR1 is SGHKS and CDR2 YYEKEE (reference sequence). CDR3 protein: CASSPTGAGNTIYF. The CDR3 DNA follows: TGTGCCAGCAGCCCTACAGGGGCTGGAAACACCATATATTTT.

This clone was observed once. The rearrangement joins TRBV21-1 to TRBJ2-5; whether TRBD2, the table's D call, matches the DNA was not checked. TRBV21-1 is given as a pseudogene. The length of the CDR3 is 14 residues. The CDR3 DNA reads as TGTGCCAGCATCCCGAAACGGGAGCAAGAGACCCAGTACTTC. Amino acids: CASIPKREQETQYF.

The chain links TRBV7-9 to TRBJ1-5, with D perhaps TRBD1 (6 bases). V was pared by 5 bases and J by 7 bases, with 18 bases between. The germline V gene encodes CDR1 SEHNR and CDR2 FQNEAQ (reference sequence). This CDR3 spans 15 amino acids. The CDR3 nucleotides are TGTGCCAGCAGCGCCCTCCAGGGGATAAGGCAGCCCCAGCATTTT. This translates into CASSALQGIRQPQHF. The full variable domain, completed using reference TRBV7-9 and TRBJ1-5, is DTGVSQNPRHKITKRGQNVTFRCDPISEHNRLYWYRQTLGQGPEFLTYFQNEAQLEKSRLLSDRFSAERPKGSFSTLEIQRTEQGDSAMYLCASSALQGIRQPQHFGDGTRLSIL.

Details on this clone: Distinct nucleotide sequences in the sample also encode this CDR3. The gene calls are TRBV7-9 and TRBJ1-2; 8 positions match TRBD1. CDR1 and CDR2 from the germline V gene are SEHNR and FQNEAQ (reference sequence). The CDR3 is 13 amino acids. V trimming: 3 bases; J trimming: 3 bases; junction bases outside the gene matches: 0. The CDR3 region is CASSLTGDYGYTF. In nucleotides, the CDR3 is TGTGCCAGCAGCTTGACAGGGGACTATGGCTACACCTTC.

This clone was counted many times. The chain has TRBV4-1 and TRBJ2-2, with 7 positions matching TRBD1. J lost 0 bases, V lost 0 bases, and 1 base had no gene match. The CDR3 runs 16 residues. Germline CDR1 and CDR2: MGHRA and YSYEKL. The CDR3 sequence is CASSQEGQSNTGELFF. The CDR3, as DNA: TGCGCCAGCAGCCAAGAGGGACAGTCGAACACCGGGGAGCTGTTTTTT.

This clone was picked up a small number of times. CDR3 sequence (DNA): TGTGCCAGCAGCGTAGAGGGCAGGGGACCCGGCTACACCTTC. Residues: CASSVEGRGPGYTF. V gene TRBV9 combines with J gene TRBJ1-2; maybe TRBD1 (6 bases). Germline assignment: CDR1 SGDLS and CDR2 YYNGEE. CDR3 size: 14 residues. V shed 0 bases and J shed 8 bases, with 14 bases lying between them.

This chain links TRBV7-2 with TRBJ1-2, with 9 bases matching TRBD1. The CDR3 length is 16 residues. Germline CDR1 is SGHTA and CDR2 is FQGNSA. V lost 2 bases and J lost 7; bases outside the gene matches: 11. CDR3 DNA sequence: TGTGCCAGCAGCTTAAAGGGACAGGGCCACTTCGGTGGCTACACCTTC. Its protein is CASSLKGQGHFGGYTF. Full variable domain (missing parts from reference TRBV7-2 and TRBJ1-2): GAGVSQSPSNKVTEKGKDVELRCDPISGHTALYWYRQSLGQGLEFLIYFQGNSAPDKSGLPSDRFSAERTGGSVSTLTIQRTQQEDSAVYLCASSLKGQGHFGGYTFGSGTRLTVV.

The V gene is TRBV11-3, the J gene TRBJ1-1; TRBD1 aligns across 8 bases. The ends lost 5 bases at V and 4 bases at J; junction bases unmatched: 3. CDR3 length: 13 amino acids. The germline gives CDR1 SGHNT, CDR2 YENEEA. DNA for the CDR3: TGTGCCAGCAGCCGAACAGGGGGCACTGAAGCTTTCTTT. This gives the protein CASSRTGGTEAFF.

Turning to this clone: Other DNA variants within this sample encode the same CDR3. The gene calls are TRBV2 and TRBJ1-1; TRBD1 matches 7 bases. The CDR3 is made up of 13 amino acids. Germline V gene sequence: CDR1 SNHLY, CDR2 FYNNEI. V was pared by 4 bases and J by 5 bases, with 4 bases of the junction left unmatched. In DNA form, the CDR3 reads TGTGCCAGCAGTGGGACAGGAGGGACTGAAGCTTTCTTT. Translating it yields CASSGTGGTEAFF. The variable domain in full, with the rest retrieved from reference TRBV2 and TRBJ1-1, is EPEVTQTPSHQVTQMGQEVILRCVPISNHLYFYWYRQILGQKVEFLVSFYNNEISEKSEIFDDQFSVERPDGSNFTLKIRSTKLEDSAMYFCASSGTGGTEAFFGQGTRLTVV.

This clone was picked up one time. The chain has TRBV28 and TRBJ1-4; the match to TRBD1 covers 7 bases. The CDR3 contains 15 residues. Trimming at V came to 4 bases and at J to 4 bases, leaving 6 bases not matched to a gene. In germline, CDR1 is MDHEN, CDR2 SYDVKM. The CDR3 loop is CASSSTGTVNEKLFF. The CDR3 nucleotides read TGTGCCAGCAGTTCGACCGGGACAGTTAATGAAAAACTGTTTTTT.

The chain uses TRBV7-2 and TRBJ1-2, with D perhaps TRBD1 (6 bases). The CDR3 is made up of 13 amino acids. Deletions cut 1 base from V and 4 bases from J, with 7 bases between. Germline assignment: CDR1 SGHTA and CDR2 FQGNSA. The chain's CDR3 is CASSLGRGYGYTF. In DNA, the CDR3 is TGTGCCAGCAGCTTAGGCAGGGGCTATGGCTACACCTTC.

This clone showed up just a few times. The CDR3 protein is CASSLTYRGNQPQHF. The CDR3 DNA reads as TGTGCCAGCAGCTTAACTTACAGAGGCAATCAGCCCCAGCATTTT. This chain connects TRBV7-2 to TRBJ1-5, with D uncertain. This CDR3 contains 15 residues. V dropped 2 bases and J dropped 2 bases, with 10 bases sitting between them. Germline V CDR1 and CDR2: SGHTA, FQGNSA.

This chain connects TRBV5-1 to TRBJ1-4, with 7 bases matching TRBD1. The V gene end was trimmed by 0 bases and the J gene end by 5 bases; junction bases not matched to a gene: 7. The CDR3 is made up of 16 amino acids. Germline V gene lookup returns CDR1 SGHRS and CDR2 YFSETQ. As DNA, the CDR3 is TGCGCCAGCAGCTTGGCCGGACAGGCCCAGAATGAAAAACTGTTTTTT. Encoded protein: CASSLAGQAQNEKLFF.

This clone was observed a single time. V usage is TRBV10-3 and J usage is TRBJ2-7; 15 bases agree with TRBD2. The V and J ends lost 6 bases and 8 bases, in that order; junction bases with no gene match: 8. There are 15 residues in the CDR3. CDR1 and CDR2 (germline): ENHRY, SYGVKD. CDR3 in DNA: TGTGCCATCAGCGACCGGACTAGCGGGGGGGCACAGCAGTACTTC. Translated: CAISDRTSGGAQQYF.

The gene calls are TRBV15 and TRBJ1-2; D may be TRBD1 (6 bases). Deletions cut 8 bases from V and 4 bases from J, with 14 bases between. The CDR3 is 13 residues long. Per germline, CDR1 LNHNV and CDR2 YYDKDF (reference sequence). CDR3 amino acids: CATGIQGAYGYTF. Written as DNA, the CDR3 is TGTGCCACCGGGATACAGGGCGCCTATGGCTACACCTTC. The complete variable domain, with remaining parts taken from reference TRBV15 and TRBJ1-2, reads DAMVIQNPRYQVTQFGKPVTLSCSQTLNHNVMYWYQQKSSQAPKLLFHYYDKDFNNEADTPDNFQSRRPNTSFCFLDIRSPGLGDTAMYLCATGIQGAYGYTFGSGTRLTVV.

This clone appeared a few times. The chain combines TRBV7-2 with TRBJ1-2; TRBD1 matches 9 bases. CDR1 and CDR2 (germline): SGHTA, FQGNSA. This CDR3 has 18 residues. V lost 2 bases to trimming and J lost 0 bases; unmatched junction nucleotides: 10. The DNA for the CDR3 is TGTGCCAGCAGCTTAATGGGACAGGGAGGAGGCCCTAACTATGGCTACACCTTC. This codes for CASSLMGQGGGPNYGYTF. The whole variable domain, remainder taken from reference TRBV7-2 and TRBJ1-2, is GAGVSQSPSNKVTEKGKDVELRCDPISGHTALYWYRQSLGQGLEFLIYFQGNSAPDKSGLPSDRFSAERTGGSVSTLTIQRTQQEDSAVYLCASSLMGQGGGPNYGYTFGSGTRLTVV.

CDR3 residues: CASSLEPRGQTQETQYF. CDR3 DNA: TGCGCCAGCAGCTTGGAACCACGTGGACAGACACAAGAGACCCAGTACTTC. This chain connects TRBV5-1 to TRBJ2-5; D might be TRBD1 (6 bases). Deletions cut 0 bases from V and 2 bases from J, with 17 bases between. CDR3 length: 17 amino acids. CDR1 and CDR2 from the germline V gene are SGHRS and YFSETQ.